The 6 T cell receptor beta chains below all came from one sample that was sequenced in a study of cytomegalovirus exposure and HLA in healthy donors. A multiplex PCR was run with 60 Vbeta primers and 13 Jbeta primers. Sequencing was performed with immunoSEQ multiplex PCR; in TCRdb, only in-frame clones are kept and a portion is missing. The sample shows 100,000 to 150,000 clones, 75% to 90% of them seen only once. Sequenced sample: PBMCs. The receptors were sampled from a man aged 40-50 years in good health and CMV-seronegative.

This clone was counted a single time. The V and J genes are TRBV10-3 and TRBJ2-7, with TRBD1 identical over 8 bases. CDR3 length: 13 residues. V lost 10 bases, J lost 1 base, and 6 bases stayed unmatched. Per germline, CDR1 ENHRY and CDR2 SYGVKD. Here the CDR3 DNA reads TGTGCCACCGAGGGACAGGCTTCCTACGAGCAGTACTTC. Translated, it gives CATEGQASYEQYF.

The gene calls are TRBV7-2 and TRBJ2-1; D is uncertain. CDR1 and CDR2 (germline): SGHTA, FQGNSA. The CDR3 totals 13 residues. The germline V and J ends were trimmed by 1 base and 8 bases, with 9 bases remaining between them. DNA for the CDR3: TGTGCCAGCAGCTTAGTGTCTGTCTATGAGCAGTTCTTC. Protein product: CASSLVSVYEQFF.

In this sample, this clone turned up once. The V gene is TRBV7-8, the J gene TRBJ2-3, with TRBD2 matching 13 bases. The V and J ends lost 2 bases and 6 bases, in that order; junction bases with no gene match: 5. The CDR3 spans 16 residues. Germline CDR1 reads SGHVS; CDR2 reads FQNEAQ. CDR3 DNA: TGTGCCAGCAGCTTAAGGACTAGCGGGAGTAGGGATACGCAGTATTTT. Protein product: CASSLRTSGSRDTQYF.

This clone occurred a few times. The chain recombines TRBV27 with TRBJ2-7; TRBD1 matches 10 bases. The junction had 11 bases not matched to a gene; V was cut back by 8 bases and J by 4 bases. Per germline, CDR1 MNHEY and CDR2 SMNVEV (reference sequence). The CDR3 loop spans 15 amino acids. The CDR3 DNA follows: TGTGCCAGCCAGGGGAGGGGACAGGGGTTATACGAGCAGTACTTC. Amino acid sequence: CASQGRGQGLYEQYF.

There are a few counts of this clone. This sequence joins TRBV6-1 and TRBJ2-3, with 11 bases that match TRBD2. V shed 1 base, J shed 3 bases, and the junction held 6 bases outside the gene matches. The germline V gene has CDR1 MNHNS and CDR2 SASEGT. The CDR3 loop spans 17 amino acids. Here the CDR3 reads CASSEGLAGGVTDTQYF. The CDR3 coding sequence is TGTGCCAGCAGTGAAGGGCTAGCGGGGGGTGTTACAGATACGCAGTATTTT.

V gene TRBV28 combines with J gene TRBJ1-2; the D gene is possibly TRBD1 (6 bases). CDR1 and CDR2 from the germline V gene are MDHEN and SYDVKM. Deletions cut 6 bases from V and 5 bases from J, with 25 bases between. The CDR3 has 17 residues. CDR3 DNA: TGTGCCAGCAGGGTAACAGGGATGGGAGGGTGGGGGTATGGCTACACCTTC. Residues: CASRVTGMGGWGYGYTF.